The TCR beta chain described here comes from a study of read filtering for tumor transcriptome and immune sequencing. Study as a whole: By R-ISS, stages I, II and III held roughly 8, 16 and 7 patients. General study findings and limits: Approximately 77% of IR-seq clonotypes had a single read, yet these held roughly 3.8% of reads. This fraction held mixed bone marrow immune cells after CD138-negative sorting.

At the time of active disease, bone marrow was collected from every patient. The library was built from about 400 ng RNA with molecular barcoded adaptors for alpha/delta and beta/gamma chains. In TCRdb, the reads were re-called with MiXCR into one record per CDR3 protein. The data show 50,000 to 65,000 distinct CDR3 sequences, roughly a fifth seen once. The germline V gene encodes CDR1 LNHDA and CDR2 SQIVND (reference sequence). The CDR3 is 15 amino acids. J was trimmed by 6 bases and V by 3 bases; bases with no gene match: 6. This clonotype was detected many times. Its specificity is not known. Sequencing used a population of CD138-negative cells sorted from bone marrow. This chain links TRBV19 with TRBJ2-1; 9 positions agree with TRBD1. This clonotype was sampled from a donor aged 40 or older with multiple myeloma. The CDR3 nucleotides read TGTGCCAGTAGTATGGGGACAGGGTTTGGCAATGAGCAGTTCTTC. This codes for CASSMGTGFGNEQFF.